The 21 T cell receptor beta chains in this list originate from one sample, sequenced in a study of blood T cell repertoires in COVID-19. Profiling relied on immunoSEQ multiplex PCR, and the TCRdb table lists in-frame clones only, not all of them. This table has roughly 40,000 clones, just over 85% appearing once. Material: peripheral blood. These receptor sequences come from a man aged 65 to 85 with acute or convalescent COVID-19.

DNA of the CDR3: TGTGCCAGCAGGGAAGGACAGAACTACTATGGCTACACCTTC. Its translation: CASREGQNYYGYTF. This chain joins TRBV4-2 and TRBJ1-2; TRBD1 is a possible D gene (6 bases). The CDR3 contains 14 residues. With 6 bases removed from V and 3 bases from J, the gap between germline ends came to 14 bases. Germline CDR1 LGHNA, CDR2 YNFKEQ.

This chain connects TRBV11-1 to TRBJ2-3, with D possibly TRBD1 on 5 matching bases. This CDR3 has 15 amino acids. CDR1 and CDR2 (germline): SGHAT, FQDESV (reference sequence). The germline V and J ends were trimmed by 4 bases and 2 bases, with 13 bases remaining between them. CDR3 coding DNA: TGTGCCAGCAGCTCAAGACAGCTTTCCACAGATACGCAGTATTTT. Amino acid sequence: CASSSRQLSTDTQYF.

The chain has TRBV5-1 and TRBJ2-7, with TRBD1 matching over 10 bases. Per the germline V gene, CDR1 is SGHRS and CDR2 is YFSETQ. J lost 5 bases, V lost 0 bases, and 2 bases had no gene match. The CDR3 contains 14 residues. The DNA for the CDR3 is TGCGCCAGCAGCTTGGCGACAGGGGGCGACGAGCAGTACTTC. It yields the protein CASSLATGGDEQYF.

The rearrangement uses TRBV19 and TRBJ1-1, with TRBD1 as a possible D gene (6 bases). Germline V gene sequence: CDR1 LNHDA, CDR2 SQIVND (reference sequence). The length of the CDR3 is 13 residues. The V and J ends lost 3 bases and 6 bases respectively, with 11 bases between them. CDR3 amino acids: CASSIQGQAEAFF. The CDR3 DNA reads TGTGCCAGTAGTATTCAGGGGCAGGCTGAAGCTTTCTTT.

This chain connects TRBV7-2 to TRBJ2-1, with 7 nucleotides matching TRBD2. Unmatched junction bases numbered 9, after V lost 6 bases and J lost 7 bases. CDR1 is SGHTA and CDR2 is FQGNSA in the germline V gene. The CDR3 is 14 amino acids. The CDR3 DNA is TGTGCCAGCAGTGCCCGGGACTACAAGAATGAGCAGTTCTTC. Encoded protein: CASSARDYKNEQFF.

The V call is TRBV7-2, the J call TRBJ2-1; the D gene is possibly TRBD2 (5 bases). V was cut by 1 base and J by 4 bases, with 11 bases left in between. This CDR3 is 15 amino acids long. Germline values: CDR1 SGHTA, CDR2 FQGNSA. The CDR3: CASSLEAAGYNEQFF. In DNA, the CDR3 is TGTGCCAGCAGCTTAGAAGCGGCCGGATACAATGAGCAGTTCTTC.

This clone is a singleton in its sample. The chain has TRBV5-1 and TRBJ2-1, with unresolved D. Germline V gene sequence: CDR1 SGHRS, CDR2 YFSETQ. The CDR3 totals 12 residues. Trimming pared 4 bases from V and 5 bases from J, leaving 7 bases between. As DNA, the CDR3 is TGCGCCAGCAGCCTACAGAACAATGAGCAGTTCTTC. It translates to CASSLQNNEQFF.

V and J are TRBV19 and TRBJ2-1; TRBD2 aligns across 13 bases. The CDR3 extends over 15 amino acids. CDR1 and CDR2 from the germline V gene are LNHDA and SQIVND (reference sequence). V lost 3 bases to trimming and J lost 13 bases; unmatched junction nucleotides: 9. The CDR3 region has the DNA TGTGCCAGTAGTATGGGACTAGCGGGGTCGGGGGCACAGTTCTTC. Its translation is CASSMGLAGSGAQFF.

This clone showed up just a few times. The rearrangement uses TRBV3-1 (or the pseudogene TRBV3-2) and TRBJ2-1; 10 bases align to TRBD2. Unmatched junction bases numbered 10, after V lost 0 bases and J lost 8 bases. The CDR3 runs 17 residues. Germline values: CDR1 LGHDT, CDR2 YNNKEL (reference sequence). CDR3 coding DNA: TGTGCCAGCAGCCAAGACGGGGGACTAGCGTCACACGATGAGCAGTTCTTC. Its protein is CASSQDGGLASHDEQFF.

In regard to this clone: The same CDR3 can be traced to other DNA sequences in this sample. The genes are TRBV7-3 and TRBJ2-1; 7 bases match TRBD2. Unmatched junction bases numbered 8, after V lost 5 bases and J lost 4 bases. Germline V gene data show CDR1 as SGHTA and CDR2 as FQGTGA. The CDR3 has 15 residues. The chain's CDR3 is CASSPSPAGYNEQFF. CDR3 nucleotides: TGTGCCAGCAGCCCAAGCCCAGCGGGATACAATGAGCAGTTCTTC.

This clone was seen more than once but under ten times. The chain recombines TRBV3-1 (or the pseudogene TRBV3-2) with TRBJ2-2, with 12 bases fitting TRBD2. The V gene end was trimmed by 3 bases and the J gene end by 3 bases; junction bases not matched to a gene: 8. Germline V CDR1 and CDR2: LGHDT, YNNKEL (reference sequence). The CDR3 totals 18 residues. The CDR3 DNA sequence: TGTGCCAGCAGCCAGCTAGCGGGAGGGCGGATGCACACCGGGGAGCTGTTTTTT. As protein: CASSQLAGGRMHTGELFF.

The gene calls are TRBV30 and TRBJ2-1, with 9 positions matching TRBD2. The germline gives CDR1 GTSNPN, CDR2 SVGIG (reference sequence). The V gene end was trimmed by 6 bases and the J gene end by 2 bases; junction bases not matched to a gene: 5. The CDR3 contains 14 residues. CDR3 region: CACLSSGTYNEQFF. CDR3 nucleotide sequence: TGTGCCTGTCTGTCTAGCGGGACCTACAATGAGCAGTTCTTC.

The rearrangement links TRBV6-5 to TRBJ2-3; 9 bases align to TRBD2. V trimming: 0 bases; J trimming: 5 bases; junction bases outside the gene matches: 6. The CDR3 runs to 16 residues. Looked up from germline, CDR1 is MNHEY and CDR2 is SVGAGI. CDR3 amino acids: CASSYSVAGDLDTQYF. CDR3 DNA: TGTGCCAGCAGTTACTCGGTAGCGGGAGATCTAGATACGCAGTATTTT.

The chain carries TRBV18 and TRBJ1-1, with D unresolved. Germline V gene data show CDR1 as KGHSH and CDR2 as LQKENI. V was pared by 1 base and J by 2 bases, with 11 bases between. This CDR3 comprises 15 residues. CDR3 region: CASSPRLGSNTEAFF. CDR3 nucleotides: TGTGCCAGCTCACCACGGCTCGGGAGCAACACTGAAGCTTTCTTT.

This clone was counted a few times. V usage is TRBV19 and J usage is TRBJ1-1; D perhaps matches TRBD1 (5 bases). This CDR3 spans 12 amino acids. Trimming took off 7 bases at V and 4 bases at J, with 10 bases between the two ends. The germline V gene has CDR1 LNHDA and CDR2 SQIVND (reference sequence). This CDR3 is CASTLRGTEAFF. The DNA of the CDR3 is TGTGCCAGTACCCTTAGGGGCACTGAAGCTTTCTTT.

The genes are TRBV6-1 and TRBJ1-5; 10 bases agree with TRBD1. The ends lost 2 bases at V and 5 bases at J; junction bases unmatched: 6. There are 16 residues in the CDR3. The germline CDR1 and CDR2 sequences are MNHNS and SASEGT. CDR3 nucleotide sequence: TGTGCCAGCAGTGAAAGTCCCGGGACAGGGGATCAGCCCCAGCATTTT. Translation gives CASSESPGTGDQPQHF.

The CDR3 DNA reads TGTGCCAGCAGCTTAGAGCTGAGTGAAAAACTGTTTTTT. It yields the protein CASSLELSEKLFF. This chain joins TRBV7-2 and TRBJ1-4; no clear D. Trimming left V 1 base short and J 7 bases short, with 7 bases between. This CDR3 comprises 13 residues. Germline loops: CDR1 SGHTA, CDR2 FQGNSA.

The V and J genes are TRBV4-3 and TRBJ2-2; 12 bases agree with TRBD1. The CDR3 has 15 residues. V lost 5 bases, J lost 7 bases, and 5 bases stayed unmatched. Germline V CDR1 and CDR2: LGHNA, YSLEER. The CDR3 region has the DNA TGCGCCAGCAGCAGGGGACAGGGGGCCTTCGGGGAGCTGTTTTTT. This encodes CASSRGQGAFGELFF.

This chain links TRBV2 with TRBJ1-5, with 8 bases aligning to TRBD1. CDR3 size: 14 residues. The ends lost 6 bases at V and 15 bases at J; junction bases unmatched: 16. CDR1 SNHLY and CDR2 FYNNEI come from the germline V gene. The CDR3: CASRETGGGGDRHF. In DNA form, the CDR3 reads TGTGCCAGCAGGGAAACAGGGGGAGGAGGAGATAGGCATTTT. Looking up the rest from reference TRBV2 and TRBJ1-5 gives the full variable domain: EPEVTQTPSHQVTQMGQEVILRCVPISNHLYFYWYRQILGQKVEFLVSFYNNEISEKSEIFDDQFSVERPDGSNFTLKIRSTKLEDSAMYFCASRETGGGGDRHFGDGTRLSIL.

The V and J genes are TRBV27 and TRBJ1-5; 10 nucleotides line up with TRBD1. V was clipped by 6 bases and J by 7 bases; unmatched bases: 18. The CDR3 length is 18 residues. CDR1 and CDR2 (germline): MNHEY, SMNVEV (reference sequence). CDR3 sequence: CASSPRVGTGVLRQPQHF. As DNA, the CDR3 is TGTGCCAGCAGCCCCAGGGTCGGGACAGGGGTGTTACGGCAGCCCCAGCATTTT.

The chain recombines TRBV2 with TRBJ1-4; 9 bases line up with TRBD1. The CDR3 length is 14 residues. The junction had 6 bases not matched to a gene; V was cut back by 6 bases and J by 7 bases. Germline loops: CDR1 SNHLY, CDR2 FYNNEI. The CDR3 region has the DNA TGTGCCAGCAGGAAGGACAGGGGAAGTGAAAAACTGTTTTTT. The encoded protein is CASRKDRGSEKLFF.